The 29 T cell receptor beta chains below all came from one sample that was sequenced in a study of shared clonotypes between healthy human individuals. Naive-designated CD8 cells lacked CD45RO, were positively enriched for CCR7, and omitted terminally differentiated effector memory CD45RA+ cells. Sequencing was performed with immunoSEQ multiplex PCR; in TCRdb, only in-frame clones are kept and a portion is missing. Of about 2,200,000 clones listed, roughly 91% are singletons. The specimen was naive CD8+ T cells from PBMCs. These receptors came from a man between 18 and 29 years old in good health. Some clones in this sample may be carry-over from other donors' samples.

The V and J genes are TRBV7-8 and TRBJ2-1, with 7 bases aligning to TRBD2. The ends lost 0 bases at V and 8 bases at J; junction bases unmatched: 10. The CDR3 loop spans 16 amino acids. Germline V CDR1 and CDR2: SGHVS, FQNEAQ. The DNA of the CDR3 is TGTGCCAGCAGCTTAGCGCTAGCGGCAGCAGCCGATGAGCAGTTCTTC. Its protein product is CASSLALAAAADEQFF. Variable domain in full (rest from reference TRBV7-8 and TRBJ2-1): GAGVSQSPRYKVAKRGQDVALRCDPISGHVSLFWYQQALGQGPEFLTYFQNEAQLDKSGLPSDRFFAERPEGSVSTLKIQRTQQEDSAVYLCASSLALAAAADEQFFGPGTRLTVL.

CDR3 residues: CASSLKGEGPGELFF. The CDR3 coding sequence is TGTGCCAGTAGTCTCAAAGGGGAGGGTCCCGGGGAGCTGTTTTTT. This sequence joins TRBV19 and TRBJ2-2; 7 bases map to TRBD2. V was clipped by 5 bases and J by 6 bases; unmatched bases: 9. The CDR3 length is 15 residues. Looked up from germline, CDR1 is LNHDA and CDR2 is SQIVND (reference sequence).

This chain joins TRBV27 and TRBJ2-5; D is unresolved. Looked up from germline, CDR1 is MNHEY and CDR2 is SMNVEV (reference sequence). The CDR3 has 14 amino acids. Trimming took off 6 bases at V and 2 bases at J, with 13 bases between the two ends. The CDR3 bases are TGTGCCAGCAGCCAAATGTCCGGGCAAGAGACCCAGTACTTC. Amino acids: CASSQMSGQETQYF.

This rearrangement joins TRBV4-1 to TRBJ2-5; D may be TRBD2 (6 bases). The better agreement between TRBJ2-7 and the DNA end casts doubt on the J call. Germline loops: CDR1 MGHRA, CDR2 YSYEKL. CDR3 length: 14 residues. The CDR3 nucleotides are TGCGCCAGCAGGCTCACGGGAGATCCCTCCGAGCAGTACTTC. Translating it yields CASRLTGDPSEQYF.

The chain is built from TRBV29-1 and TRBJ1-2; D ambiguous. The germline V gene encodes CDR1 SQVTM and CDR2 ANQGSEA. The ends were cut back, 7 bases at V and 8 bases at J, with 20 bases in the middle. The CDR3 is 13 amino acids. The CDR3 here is CSADPFPPYGYTF. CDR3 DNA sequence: TGCAGCGCCGACCCCTTCCCCCCATACGGCTACACCTTC.

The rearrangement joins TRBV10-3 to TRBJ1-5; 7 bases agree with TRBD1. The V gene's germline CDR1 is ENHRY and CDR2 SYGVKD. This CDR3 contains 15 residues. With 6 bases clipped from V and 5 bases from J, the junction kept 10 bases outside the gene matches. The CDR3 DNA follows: TGTGCCATCAGCCCGACAGGGCTTGGTGATCAGCCCCAGCATTTT. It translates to CAISPTGLGDQPQHF.

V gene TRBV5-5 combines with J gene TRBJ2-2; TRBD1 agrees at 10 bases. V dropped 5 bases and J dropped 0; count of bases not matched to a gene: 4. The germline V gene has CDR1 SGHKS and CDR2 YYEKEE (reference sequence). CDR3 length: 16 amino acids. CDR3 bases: TGTGCCAGCAGTACGACAGGGGGCCCGAACACCGGGGAGCTGTTTTTT. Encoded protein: CASSTTGGPNTGELFF.

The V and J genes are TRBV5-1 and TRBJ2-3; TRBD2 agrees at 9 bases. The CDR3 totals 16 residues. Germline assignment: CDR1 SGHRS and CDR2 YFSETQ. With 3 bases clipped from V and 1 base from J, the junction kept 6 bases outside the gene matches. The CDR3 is CASSWAAGGRTDTQYF. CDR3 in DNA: TGCGCCAGCAGCTGGGCCGCGGGAGGGCGCACAGATACGCAGTATTTT.

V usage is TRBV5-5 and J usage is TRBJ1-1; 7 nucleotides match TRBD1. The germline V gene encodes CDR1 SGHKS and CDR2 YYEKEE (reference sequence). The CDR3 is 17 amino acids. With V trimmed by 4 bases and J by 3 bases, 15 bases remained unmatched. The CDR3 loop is CASSRKIIRDRYTEAFF. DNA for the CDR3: TGTGCCAGCAGCCGAAAGATTATCCGGGACAGATACACTGAAGCTTTCTTT.

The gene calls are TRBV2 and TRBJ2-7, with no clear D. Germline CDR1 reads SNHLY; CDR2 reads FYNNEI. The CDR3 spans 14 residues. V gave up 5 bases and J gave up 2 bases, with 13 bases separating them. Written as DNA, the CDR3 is TGTGCCAGCAGTCTTGAGTGGGGAACCTACGAGCAGTACTTC. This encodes CASSLEWGTYEQYF.

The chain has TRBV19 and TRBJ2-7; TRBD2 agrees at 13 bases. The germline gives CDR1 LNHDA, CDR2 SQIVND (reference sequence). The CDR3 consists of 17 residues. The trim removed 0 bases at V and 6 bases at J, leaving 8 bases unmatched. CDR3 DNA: TGTGCCAGTAGTATAGATCGCGGACTAGCGGGAGTCGGCGAGCAGTACTTC. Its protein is CASSIDRGLAGVGEQYF.

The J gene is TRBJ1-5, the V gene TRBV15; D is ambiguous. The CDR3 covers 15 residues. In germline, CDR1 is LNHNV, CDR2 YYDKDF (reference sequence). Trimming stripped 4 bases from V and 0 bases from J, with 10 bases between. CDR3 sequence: CATSKGTYSNQPQHF. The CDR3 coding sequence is TGTGCCACCAGCAAGGGCACCTATAGCAATCAGCCCCAGCATTTT.

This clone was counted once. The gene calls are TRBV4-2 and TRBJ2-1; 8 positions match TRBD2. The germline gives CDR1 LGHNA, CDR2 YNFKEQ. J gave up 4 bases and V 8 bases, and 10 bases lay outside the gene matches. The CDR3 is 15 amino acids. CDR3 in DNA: TGTGCCAGCGGAGGCGGACTAGCAGGATACAATGAGCAGTTCTTC. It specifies CASGGGLAGYNEQFF.

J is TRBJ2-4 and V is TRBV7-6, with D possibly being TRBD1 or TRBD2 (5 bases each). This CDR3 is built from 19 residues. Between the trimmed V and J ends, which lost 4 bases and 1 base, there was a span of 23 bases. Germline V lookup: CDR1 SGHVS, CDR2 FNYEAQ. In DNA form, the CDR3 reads TGTGCCAGCAGCTACCTTGGGGCCCCTGTCGGCGGGGCCAAAAACATTCAGTACTTC. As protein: CASSYLGAPVGGAKNIQYF.

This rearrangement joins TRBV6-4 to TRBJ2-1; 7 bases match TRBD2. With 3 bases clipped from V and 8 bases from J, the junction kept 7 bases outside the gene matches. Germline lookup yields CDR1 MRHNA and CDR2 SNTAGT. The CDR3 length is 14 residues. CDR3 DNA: TGTGCCAGCAGTGAGGCGGCGGGAGTGTATGAGCAGTTCTTC. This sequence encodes CASSEAAGVYEQFF.

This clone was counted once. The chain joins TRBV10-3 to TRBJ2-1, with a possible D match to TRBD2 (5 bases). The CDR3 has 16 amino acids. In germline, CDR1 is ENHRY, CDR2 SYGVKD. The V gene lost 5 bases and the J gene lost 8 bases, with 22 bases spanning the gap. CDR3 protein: CAISRKTGSKGDEQFF. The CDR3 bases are TGTGCCATCAGTCGGAAGACCGGGTCAAAGGGAGATGAGCAGTTCTTC.

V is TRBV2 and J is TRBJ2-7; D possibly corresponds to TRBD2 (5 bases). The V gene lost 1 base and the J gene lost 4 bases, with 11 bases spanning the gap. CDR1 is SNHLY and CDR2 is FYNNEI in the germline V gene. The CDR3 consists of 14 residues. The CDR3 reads CASSEGTALYEQYF. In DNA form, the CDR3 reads TGTGCCAGCAGTGAAGGGACTGCCCTATACGAGCAGTACTTC.

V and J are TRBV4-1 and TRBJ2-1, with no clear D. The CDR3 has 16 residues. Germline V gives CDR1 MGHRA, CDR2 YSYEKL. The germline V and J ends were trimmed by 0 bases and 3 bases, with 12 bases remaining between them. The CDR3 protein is CASSQDFQALYNEQFF. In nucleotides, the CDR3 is TGCGCCAGCAGCCAAGATTTCCAGGCACTCTACAATGAGCAGTTCTTC.

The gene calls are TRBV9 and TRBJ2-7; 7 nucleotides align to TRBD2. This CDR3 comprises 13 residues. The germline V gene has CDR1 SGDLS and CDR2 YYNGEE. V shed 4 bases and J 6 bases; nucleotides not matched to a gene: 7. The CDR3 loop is CASSLGGEGEQYF. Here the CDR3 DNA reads TGTGCCAGCAGCTTAGGAGGGGAGGGCGAGCAGTACTTC.

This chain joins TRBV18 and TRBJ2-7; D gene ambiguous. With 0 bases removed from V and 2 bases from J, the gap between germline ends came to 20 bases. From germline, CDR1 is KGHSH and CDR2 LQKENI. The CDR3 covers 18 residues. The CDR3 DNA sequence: TGTGCCAGCTCACCACCGTTGGCGAACTTTAGGTCGGCCTACGAGCAGTACTTC. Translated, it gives CASSPPLANFRSAYEQYF.

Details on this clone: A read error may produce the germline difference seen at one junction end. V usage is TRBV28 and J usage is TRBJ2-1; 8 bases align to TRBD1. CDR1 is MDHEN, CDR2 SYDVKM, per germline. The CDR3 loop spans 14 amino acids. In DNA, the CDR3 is TGTGCCAGCAGTCTATGGACAGGGTACAATGAGCAGTTCTTC. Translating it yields CASSLWTGYNEQFF.

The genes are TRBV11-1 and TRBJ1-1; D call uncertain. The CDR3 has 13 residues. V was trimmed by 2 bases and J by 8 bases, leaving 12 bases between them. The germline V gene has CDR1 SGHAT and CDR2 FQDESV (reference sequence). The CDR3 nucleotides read TGTGCCAGCAGCTTATTGGACCTCGAGGAAGCTTTCTTT. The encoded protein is CASSLLDLEEAFF. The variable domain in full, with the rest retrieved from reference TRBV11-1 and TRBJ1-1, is EAEVAQSPRYKITEKSQAVAFWCDPISGHATLYWYRQILGQGPELLVQFQDESVVDDSQLPKDRFSAERLKGVDSTLKIQPAELGDSAMYLCASSLLDLEEAFFGQGTRLTVV.

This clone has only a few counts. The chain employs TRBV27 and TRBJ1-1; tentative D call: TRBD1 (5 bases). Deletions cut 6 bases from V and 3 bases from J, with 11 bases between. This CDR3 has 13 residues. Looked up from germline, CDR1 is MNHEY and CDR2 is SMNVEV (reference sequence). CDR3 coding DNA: TGTGCCAGCAGCTTACAGGAGTACACTGAAGCTTTCTTT. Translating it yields CASSLQEYTEAFF.

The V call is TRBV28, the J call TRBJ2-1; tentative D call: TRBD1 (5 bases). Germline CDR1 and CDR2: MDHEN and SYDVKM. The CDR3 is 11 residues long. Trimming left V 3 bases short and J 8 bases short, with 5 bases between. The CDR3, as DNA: TGTGCCAGCAGTTTCAGGGATGAGCAGTTCTTC. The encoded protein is CASSFRDEQFF.

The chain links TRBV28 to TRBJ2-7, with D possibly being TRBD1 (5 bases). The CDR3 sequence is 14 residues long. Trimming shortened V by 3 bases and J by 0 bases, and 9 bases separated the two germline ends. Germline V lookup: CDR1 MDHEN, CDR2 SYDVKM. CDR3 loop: CASSFQGSSYEQYF. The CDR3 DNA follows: TGTGCCAGCAGTTTTCAGGGATCCTCCTACGAGCAGTACTTC.

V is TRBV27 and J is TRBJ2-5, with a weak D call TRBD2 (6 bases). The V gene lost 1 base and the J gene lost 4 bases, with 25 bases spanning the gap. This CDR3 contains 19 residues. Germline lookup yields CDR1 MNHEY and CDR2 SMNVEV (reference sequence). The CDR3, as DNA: TGTGCCAGCAGTTTATTGGGACTGTCGGGTGGGCCCCCAGGAGAGACCCAGTACTTC. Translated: CASSLLGLSGGPPGETQYF.

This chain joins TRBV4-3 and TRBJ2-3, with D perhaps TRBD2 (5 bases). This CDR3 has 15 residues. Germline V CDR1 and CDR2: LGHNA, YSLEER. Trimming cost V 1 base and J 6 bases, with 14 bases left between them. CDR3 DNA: TGCGCCAGCAGCCAAGGTACTAGACGAGGGGATACGCAGTATTTT. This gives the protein CASSQGTRRGDTQYF.

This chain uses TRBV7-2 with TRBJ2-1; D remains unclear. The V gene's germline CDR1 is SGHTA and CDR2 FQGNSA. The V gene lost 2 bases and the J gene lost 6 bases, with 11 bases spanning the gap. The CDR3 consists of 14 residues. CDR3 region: CASSLTSWSNEQFF. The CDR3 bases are TGTGCCAGCAGCTTAACATCCTGGAGCAATGAGCAGTTCTTC.

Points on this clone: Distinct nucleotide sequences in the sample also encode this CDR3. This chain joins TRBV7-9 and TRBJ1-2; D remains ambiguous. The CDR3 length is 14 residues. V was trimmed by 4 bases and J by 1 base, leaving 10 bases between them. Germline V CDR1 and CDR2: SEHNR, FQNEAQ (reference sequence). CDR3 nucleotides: TGTGCCAGCAGCTCGGGCGGAAATAACTATGGCTACACCTTC. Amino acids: CASSSGGNNYGYTF.